Sequencing of this T cell receptor (beta chain) was carried out in a study of blood T cell repertoires in COVID-19. The overall study: The study drew acute and convalescent COVID-19 samples from the United States, Italy and Spain. T cells, B-cell-depleted T cells, or PBMCs supplied cDNA or gDNA.

In the authors' methods: Amplified reference gene primers provided the basis for estimating nucleated cell counts. The method was immunoSEQ multiplex PCR; TCRdb's version includes in-frame clones alone and lacks a portion of them. That table supplies the V and J calls and clone size; D and trimming were determined from the DNA. The sample comprises approximately 350,000 clones, 65% to 85% of which are singletons, and roughly 3% rests with the top ten. Germline CDR1 and CDR2: KGHSH and LQKENI. There are 19 residues in the CDR3. The junction had 19 bases not matched to a gene; V was cut back by 6 bases and J by 4 bases.

The receptor's source is a man aged 25-40 years with active or convalescent COVID-19. Sequenced input: peripheral blood. The chain employs TRBV18 and TRBJ1-3; 9 nucleotides line up with TRBD1. The CDR3 nucleotides are TGTGCCAGCTCTAAAATCCCCCGGGACAGGGCGTCTGCCGGAAACACCATATATTTT. As protein: CASSKIPRDRASAGNTIYF. Full variable domain (rest looked up from reference TRBV18 and TRBJ1-3): NAGVMQNPRHLVRRRGQEARLRCSPMKGHSHVYWYRQLPEEGLKFMVYLQKENIIDESGMPKERFSAEFPKEGPSILRIQQVVRGDSAAYFCASSKIPRDRASAGNTIYFGEGSWLTVV.